Below, 13 T cell receptor beta chains from the same sample are listed, as sequenced in a study of blood T cell repertoires in COVID-19. Repertoires were generated with immunoSEQ multiplex PCR, while TCRdb's copy carries only in-frame clones and drops some. The table lists about 480,000 clones, about 91% of them singletons, with over 0.7% in the top ten. Source material: peripheral blood. These receptors were collected from a man aged 18 to 30 with COVID-19, enrolled during active disease.

The chain is built from TRBV5-1 and TRBJ1-4; tentatively, D is TRBD1 (6 bases). V was pared by 4 bases and J by 8 bases, with 18 bases between. The CDR3 contains 15 residues. Germline CDR1 SGHRS, CDR2 YFSETQ. In DNA form, the CDR3 reads TGCGCCAGCAGCCCACCAGACAGGCGTCGGGAAAAACTGTTTTTT. It is translated as CASSPPDRRREKLFF.

This sequence joins TRBV5-6 and TRBJ2-3, with 8 nucleotides matching TRBD2. The CDR3 is made up of 14 amino acids. Losses at the gene ends were 2 bases for V and 5 bases for J; bases not matched to a gene: 4. The germline V gene has CDR1 SGHDT and CDR2 YYEEEE. The chain's CDR3 is CASSFVLAGDTQYF. In DNA, the CDR3 is TGTGCCAGCAGCTTTGTCCTAGCGGGAGATACGCAGTATTTT.

V usage is TRBV21-1 and J usage is TRBJ2-3; the table names TRBD2, a call not compared with the DNA. TRBV21-1 is a pseudogene segment. This CDR3 is 19 amino acids long. The CDR3 DNA is TGTGCCAGCAGCAAAAAGAGGGGGACTAGCGGGAGGGATCCAGATACGCAGTATTTT. It encodes CASSKKRGTSGRDPDTQYF.

In its sample, this clone was seen a few times. The chain couples TRBV10-1 to TRBJ1-2, with TRBD1 matching 9 bases. There are 14 residues in the CDR3. J gave up 7 bases and V 6 bases, and 9 bases lay outside the gene matches. From germline, CDR1 is WNHNN and CDR2 SYGVQD (reference sequence). The CDR3, as DNA: TGCGCCAGCAGCTCCTCGGACAGGGGTGCTGGCTACACCTTC. This translates into CASSSSDRGAGYTF.

The chain combines TRBV18 with TRBJ1-4; 9 positions match TRBD1. The CDR3 is 14 residues long. Germline-derived CDR1 and CDR2 are KGHSH and LQKENI. The ends lost 10 bases at V and 8 bases at J; junction bases unmatched: 11. The CDR3 DNA follows: TGTGCCATCGATTGGGACAGGGCCATGGAAAAACTGTTTTTT. This sequence encodes CAIDWDRAMEKLFF.

The chain recombines TRBV18 with TRBJ2-7, with 10 positions matching TRBD1. The junction had 7 bases not matched to a gene; V was cut back by 3 bases and J by 5 bases. This CDR3 spans 15 amino acids. Germline CDR1 and CDR2: KGHSH and LQKENI. CDR3 sequence reads: CASSPQGQGTNEQYF. CDR3 in DNA: TGTGCCAGCTCACCCCAGGGACAGGGGACTAACGAGCAGTACTTC.

With respect to this clone: The sample contains more than one DNA sequence encoding this CDR3. The rearrangement links TRBV25-1 to TRBJ1-1; unclear D gene. Trimming stripped 4 bases from V and 1 base from J, with 7 bases between. The length of the CDR3 is 13 residues. Germline values: CDR1 MGHDK, CDR2 SYGVNS. This chain's CDR3 is CASSATRNTEAFF. The CDR3 bases are TGTGCCAGCAGTGCCACTAGGAACACTGAAGCTTTCTTT. The whole variable domain, remainder taken from reference TRBV25-1 and TRBJ1-1, is EADIYQTPRYLVIGTGKKITLECSQTMGHDKMYWYQQDPGMELHLIHYSYGVNSTEKGDLSSESTVSRIRTEHFPLTLESARPSHTSQYLCASSATRNTEAFFGQGTRLTVV.

This clone was seen just once. CDR3 sequence reads: CASSLGGTSGYTDTQYF. The CDR3 nucleotides are TGTGCCAGCAGCTTAGGGGGGACTAGCGGGTACACAGATACGCAGTATTTT. The rearrangement uses TRBV13 and TRBJ2-3; 12 nucleotides line up with TRBD2. CDR1 is PRHDT and CDR2 is FYEKMQ in the germline V gene (reference sequence). V dropped 0 bases and J dropped 2; count of bases not matched to a gene: 3. This CDR3 has 17 residues.

V and J are TRBV6-5 and TRBJ2-2; TRBD1 matches 9 bases. Germline loops: CDR1 MNHEY, CDR2 SVGAGI. The V segment lost 2 bases and the J segment 3 bases; nucleotides outside the gene matches: 4. This CDR3 spans 16 amino acids. CDR3 sequence: CASSYKTGGDTGELFF. Here the CDR3 DNA reads TGTGCCAGCAGTTACAAAACAGGGGGCGACACCGGGGAGCTGTTTTTT.

The CDR3 nucleotides read TGTGCCAGCAGAACAATGCAAGGGGTTAGCACTGAAGCTTTCTTT. Its translation: CASRTMQGVSTEAFF. V is TRBV2 and J is TRBJ1-1; perhaps TRBD1 as D (5 bases). This CDR3 is 15 amino acids long. Per the germline V gene, CDR1 is SNHLY and CDR2 is FYNNEI. Trimming stripped 6 bases from V and 4 bases from J, with 18 bases between.

The chain is built from TRBV27 and TRBJ1-2, with a possible D match to TRBD1 (5 bases). V dropped 4 bases and J dropped 9 bases, with 18 bases sitting between them. CDR1 is MNHEY, CDR2 SMNVEV, per germline (reference sequence). The CDR3 spans 14 residues. CDR3 DNA: TGTGCCAGCAGTTCTCCCGGGCAGGGTGATAGCTACACCTTC. This translates into CASSSPGQGDSYTF.

CDR3 coding DNA: TGTGCCACCAGTGACAGAGGATCTGGAAACACCATATATTTT. It translates to CATSDRGSGNTIYF. The J gene is TRBJ1-3, the V gene TRBV24-1; D is unresolved. The germline V and J ends were trimmed by 4 bases and 1 base, with 7 bases remaining between them. This CDR3 contains 14 residues. The germline V gene encodes CDR1 KGHDR and CDR2 SFDVKD.

The genes are TRBV2 and TRBJ2-1, with a tentative D call TRBD2 (6 bases). Trimming cost V 7 bases and J 9 bases, with 22 bases left between them. Germline CDR1 and CDR2: SNHLY and FYNNEI. The CDR3 spans 15 residues. The CDR3 bases are TGTGCCAGCACTCAAGGTTACCAGGCCGGGGGTGAGCAGTTCTTC. This sequence encodes CASTQGYQAGGEQFF.